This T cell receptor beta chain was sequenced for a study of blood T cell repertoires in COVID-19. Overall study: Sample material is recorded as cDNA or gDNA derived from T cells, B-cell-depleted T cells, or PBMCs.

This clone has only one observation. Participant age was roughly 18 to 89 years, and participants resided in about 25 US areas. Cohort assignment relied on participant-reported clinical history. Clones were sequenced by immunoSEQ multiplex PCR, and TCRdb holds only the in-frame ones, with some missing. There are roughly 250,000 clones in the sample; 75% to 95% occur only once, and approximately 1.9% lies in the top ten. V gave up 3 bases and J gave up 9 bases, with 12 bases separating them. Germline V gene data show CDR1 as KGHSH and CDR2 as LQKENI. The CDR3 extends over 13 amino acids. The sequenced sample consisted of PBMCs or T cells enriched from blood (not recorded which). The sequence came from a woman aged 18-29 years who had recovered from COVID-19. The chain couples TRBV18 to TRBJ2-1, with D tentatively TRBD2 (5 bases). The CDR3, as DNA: TGTGCCAGCTCACCCATGGGAGACGGTGAGCAGTTCTTC. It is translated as CASSPMGDGEQFF. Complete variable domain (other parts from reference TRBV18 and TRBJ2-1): NAGVMQNPRHLVRRRGQEARLRCSPMKGHSHVYWYRQLPEEGLKFMVYLQKENIIDESGMPKERFSAEFPKEGPSILRIQQVVRGDSAAYFCASSPMGDGEQFFGPGTRLTVL.